The clone carrying this T cell receptor beta chain has just one count. Libraries were prepared by immunoSEQ multiplex PCR; TCRdb keeps only in-frame clonotypes and omits some of them. The sample gives 43,000 or so clones, 90% to 95% of which show up once; less than 6% is in the top ten. The data are from a study of graft-versus-host responses after intestinal transplantation. Study context: All recipients got anti-thymocyte globulin induction, then tacrolimus and steroids for roughly three years.

The source was PBMCs, collected roughly 860 days after a first intestinal transplant, on the day of a second. The sequence derives from a human patient who received an intestinal transplant, so some T cells may come from the graft donor.

CDR3 nucleotide sequence: TGTGCCTGGAGTGTAGTTGCTAGCGGGAGGGCGTTGTCGTTAAAGACCCAGTACTTC. It yields the protein CAWSVVASGRALSLKTQYF. This chain uses TRBV30 with TRBJ2-5, with 12 bases aligning to TRBD2. The germline gives CDR1 GTSNPN, CDR2 SVGIG (reference sequence). Trimming took 0 bases from V and 6 from J; bases not matched to a gene: 17. The CDR3 has 19 amino acids.